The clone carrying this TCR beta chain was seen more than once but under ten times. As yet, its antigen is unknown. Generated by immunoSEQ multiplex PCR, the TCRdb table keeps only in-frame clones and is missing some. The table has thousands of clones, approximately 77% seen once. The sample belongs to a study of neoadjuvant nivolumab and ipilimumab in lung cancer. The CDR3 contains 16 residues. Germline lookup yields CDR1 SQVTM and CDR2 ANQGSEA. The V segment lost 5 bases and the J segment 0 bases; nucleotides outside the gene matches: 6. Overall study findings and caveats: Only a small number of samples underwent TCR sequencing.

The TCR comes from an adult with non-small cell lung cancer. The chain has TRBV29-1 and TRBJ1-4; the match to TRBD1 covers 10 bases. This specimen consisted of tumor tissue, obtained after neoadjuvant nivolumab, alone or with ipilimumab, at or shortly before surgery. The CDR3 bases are TGCAGCGTTCCCGGGACAGGGGATGCAACTAATGAAAAACTGTTTTTT. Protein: CSVPGTGDATNEKLFF. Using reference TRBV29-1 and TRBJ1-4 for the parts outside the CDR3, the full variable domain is SAVISQKPSRDICQRGTSLTIQCQVDSQVTMMFWYRQQPGQSLTLIATANQGSEATYESGFVIDKFPISRPNLTFSTLTVSNMSPEDSSIYLCSVPGTGDATNEKLFFGSGTQLSVL.